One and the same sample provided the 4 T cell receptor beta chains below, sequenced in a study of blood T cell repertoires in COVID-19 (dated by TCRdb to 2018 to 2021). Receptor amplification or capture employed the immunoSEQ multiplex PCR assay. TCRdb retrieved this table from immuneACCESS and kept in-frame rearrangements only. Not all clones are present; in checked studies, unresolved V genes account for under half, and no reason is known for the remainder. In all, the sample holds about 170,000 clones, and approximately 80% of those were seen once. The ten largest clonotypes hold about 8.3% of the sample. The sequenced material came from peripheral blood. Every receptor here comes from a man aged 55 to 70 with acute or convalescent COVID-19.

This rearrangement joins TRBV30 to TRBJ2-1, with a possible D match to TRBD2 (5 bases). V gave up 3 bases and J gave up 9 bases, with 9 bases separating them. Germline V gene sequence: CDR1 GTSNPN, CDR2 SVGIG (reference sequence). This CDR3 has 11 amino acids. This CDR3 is CAWRLAVEQFF. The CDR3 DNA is TGTGCCTGGAGGCTAGCAGTTGAGCAGTTCTTC.

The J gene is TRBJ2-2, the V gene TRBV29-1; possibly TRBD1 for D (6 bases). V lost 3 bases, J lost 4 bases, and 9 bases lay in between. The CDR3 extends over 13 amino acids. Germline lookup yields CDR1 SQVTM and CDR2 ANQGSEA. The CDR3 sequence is CSVEVRGTGELFF. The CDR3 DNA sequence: TGCAGCGTTGAGGTCAGGGGCACCGGGGAGCTGTTTTTT.

CDR3 coding DNA: TGTGCCAGCAGCGTAGGACAGGGGACTTACGAGCAGTACTTC. Encoded protein: CASSVGQGTYEQYF. This rearrangement joins TRBV9 to TRBJ2-7; TRBD1 aligns across 8 bases. V was pared by 0 bases and J by 4 bases, with 3 bases of the junction left unmatched. This CDR3 has 14 residues. Germline loops: CDR1 SGDLS, CDR2 YYNGEE.

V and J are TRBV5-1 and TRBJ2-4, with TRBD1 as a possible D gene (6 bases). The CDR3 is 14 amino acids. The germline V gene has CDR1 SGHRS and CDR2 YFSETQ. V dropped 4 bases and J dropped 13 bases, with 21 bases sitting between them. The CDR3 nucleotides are TGCGCCAGCAGCCCCACTAACACGGACGGGACACAGTACTTC. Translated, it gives CASSPTNTDGTQYF.